The clone carrying this T cell receptor beta chain was seen only once. Antigen unknown. CDR3 length: 14 residues. Germline V gene data show CDR1 as SGHAT and CDR2 as FQDESV (reference sequence). V lost 2 bases and J lost 6; bases outside the gene matches: 5. Time point of the sample: cycle 4 day 1 (C4D1), after less than 7 weeks of nivolumab. In every patient, relapse followed autologous stem cell transplantation, while exposure to brentuximab vedotin differed. Patients had relapsed/refractory classical Hodgkin lymphoma with complete response, partial response or progressive disease as best response. These data belong to a study of PD-1 blockade in classical Hodgkin lymphoma. Notes on the study in general: Baseline TCR diversity was reportedly lower in newly diagnosed patients than in healthy donors. It was reported as lower still in relapsed/refractory patients. Newly diagnosed patients and complete responders had comparable diversity at baseline.

Some clones are missing from TCRdb's copy, which holds only in-frame ones; the method was immunoSEQ multiplex PCR. The repertoire holds some 93,000 clones, 83% seen once, with over 15% in the top ten. This clonotype was sampled from a human donor with classical Hodgkin lymphoma. The material sequenced was peripheral blood mononuclear cells (PBMCs), taken before the fourth cycle of nivolumab. This rearrangement joins TRBV11-1 to TRBJ2-7, with 9 bases fitting TRBD1. The DNA of the CDR3 is TGTGCCAGCAGCTTAATGGGACAGGGTGCCGAGCAGTACTTC. It specifies CASSLMGQGAEQYF.